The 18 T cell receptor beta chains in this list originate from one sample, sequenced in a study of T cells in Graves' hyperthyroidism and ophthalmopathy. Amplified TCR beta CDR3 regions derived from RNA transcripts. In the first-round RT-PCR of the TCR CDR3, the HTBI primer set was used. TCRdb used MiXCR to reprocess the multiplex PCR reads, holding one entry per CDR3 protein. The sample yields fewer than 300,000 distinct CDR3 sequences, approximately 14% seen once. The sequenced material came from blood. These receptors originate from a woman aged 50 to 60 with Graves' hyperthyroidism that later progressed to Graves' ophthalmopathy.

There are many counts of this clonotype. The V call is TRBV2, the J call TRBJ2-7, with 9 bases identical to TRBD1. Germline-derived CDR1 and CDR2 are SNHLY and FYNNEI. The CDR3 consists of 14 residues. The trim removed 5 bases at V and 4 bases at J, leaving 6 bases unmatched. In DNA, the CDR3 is TGTGCCAGCAGTCCCCCGGGACAGGGATACGAGCAGTACTTC. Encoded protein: CASSPPGQGYEQYF.

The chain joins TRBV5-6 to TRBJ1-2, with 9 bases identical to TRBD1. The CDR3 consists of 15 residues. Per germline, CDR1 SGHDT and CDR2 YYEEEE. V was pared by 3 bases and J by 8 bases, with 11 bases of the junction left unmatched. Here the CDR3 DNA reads TGTGCCAGCAGCTCGCCCGGACAGGGGCTAGGGGGCTACACCTTC. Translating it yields CASSSPGQGLGGYTF. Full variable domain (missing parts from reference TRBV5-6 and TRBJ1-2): DAGVTQSPTHLIKTRGQQVTLRCSPKSGHDTVSWYQQALGQGPQFIFQYYEEEERQRGNFPDRFSGHQFPNYSSELNVNALLLGDSALYLCASSSPGQGLGGYTFGSGTRLTVV.

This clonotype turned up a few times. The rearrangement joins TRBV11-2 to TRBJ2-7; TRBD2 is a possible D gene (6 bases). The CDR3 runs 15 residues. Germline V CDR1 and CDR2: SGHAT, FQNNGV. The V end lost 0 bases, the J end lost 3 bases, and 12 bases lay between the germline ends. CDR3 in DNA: TGTGCCAGCAGCTTAGATGGGGGGACCTTCTACGAGCAGTACTTC. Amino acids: CASSLDGGTFYEQYF.

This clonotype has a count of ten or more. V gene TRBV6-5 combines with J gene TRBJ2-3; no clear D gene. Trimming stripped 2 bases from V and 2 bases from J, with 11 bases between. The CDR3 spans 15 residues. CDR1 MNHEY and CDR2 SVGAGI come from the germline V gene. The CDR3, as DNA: TGTGCCAGCAGTTACCTCCCCTCCTCCACAGATACGCAGTATTTT. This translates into CASSYLPSSTDTQYF.

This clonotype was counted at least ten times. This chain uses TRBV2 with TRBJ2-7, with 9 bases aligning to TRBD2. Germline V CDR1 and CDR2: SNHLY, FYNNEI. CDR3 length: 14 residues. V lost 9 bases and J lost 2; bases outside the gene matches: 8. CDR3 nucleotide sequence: TGTGCCAGTCTCTTAGCGGGAGCTACCTACGAGCAGTACTTC. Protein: CASLLAGATYEQYF.

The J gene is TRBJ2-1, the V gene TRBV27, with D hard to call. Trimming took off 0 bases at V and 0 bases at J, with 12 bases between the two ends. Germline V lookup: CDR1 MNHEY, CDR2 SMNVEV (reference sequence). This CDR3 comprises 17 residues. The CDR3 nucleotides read TGTGCCAGCAGTTTATCGCGGTATTCGGGCTCCTACAATGAGCAGTTCTTC. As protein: CASSLSRYSGSYNEQFF.

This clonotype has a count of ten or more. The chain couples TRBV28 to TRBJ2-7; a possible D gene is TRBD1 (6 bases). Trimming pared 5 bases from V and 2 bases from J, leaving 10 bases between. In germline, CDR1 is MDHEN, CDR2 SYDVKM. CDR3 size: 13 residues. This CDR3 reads CASSRTATYEQYF. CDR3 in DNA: TGTGCCAGCAGTCGGACAGCGACCTACGAGCAGTACTTC.

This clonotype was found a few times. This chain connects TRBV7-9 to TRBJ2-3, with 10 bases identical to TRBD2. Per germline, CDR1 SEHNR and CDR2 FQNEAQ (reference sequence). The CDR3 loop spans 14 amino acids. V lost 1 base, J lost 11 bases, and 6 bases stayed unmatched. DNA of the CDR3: TGTGCCAGCAGCTTAGAGGGACTAGCGTTGGGGCAGTATTTT. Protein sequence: CASSLEGLALGQYF.

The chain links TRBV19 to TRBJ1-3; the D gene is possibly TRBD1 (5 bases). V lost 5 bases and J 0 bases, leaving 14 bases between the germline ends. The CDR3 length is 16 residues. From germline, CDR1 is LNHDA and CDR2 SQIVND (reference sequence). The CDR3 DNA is TGTGCCAGTAGTCCTCTGACAGCGAACTCTGGAAACACCATATATTTT. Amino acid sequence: CASSPLTANSGNTIYF.

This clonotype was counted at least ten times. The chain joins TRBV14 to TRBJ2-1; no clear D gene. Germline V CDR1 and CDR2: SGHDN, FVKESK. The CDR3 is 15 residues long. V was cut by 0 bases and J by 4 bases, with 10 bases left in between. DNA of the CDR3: TGTGCCAGCAGCCAAGATGTGCAAATTTACAATGAGCAGTTCTTC. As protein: CASSQDVQIYNEQFF. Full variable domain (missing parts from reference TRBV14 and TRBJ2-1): EAGVTQFPSHSVIEKGQTVTLRCDPISGHDNLYWYRRVMGKEIKFLLHFVKESKQDESGMPNNRFLAERTGGTYSTLKVQPAELEDSGVYFCASSQDVQIYNEQFFGPGTRLTVL.

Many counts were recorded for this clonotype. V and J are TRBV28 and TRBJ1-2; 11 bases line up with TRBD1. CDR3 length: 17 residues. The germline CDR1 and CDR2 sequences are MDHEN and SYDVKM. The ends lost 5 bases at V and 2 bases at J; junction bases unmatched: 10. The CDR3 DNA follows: TGTGCCAGCAGTGCCACGTGGGGACAGGGGGGGAACTATGGCTACACCTTC. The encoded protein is CASSATWGQGGNYGYTF.

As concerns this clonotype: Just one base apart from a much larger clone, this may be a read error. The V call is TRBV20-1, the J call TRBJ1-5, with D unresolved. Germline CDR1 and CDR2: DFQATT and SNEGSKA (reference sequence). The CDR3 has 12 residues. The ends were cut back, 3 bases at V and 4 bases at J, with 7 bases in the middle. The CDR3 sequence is CSASPGNQPQHF. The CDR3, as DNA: TGCAGTGCTAGTCCGGGGAATCAGCCCCAGCATTTT.

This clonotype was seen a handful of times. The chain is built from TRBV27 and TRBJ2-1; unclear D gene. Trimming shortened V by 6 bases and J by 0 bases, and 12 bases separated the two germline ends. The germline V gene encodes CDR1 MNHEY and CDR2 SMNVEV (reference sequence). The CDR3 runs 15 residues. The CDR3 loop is CASSSISSSYNEQFF. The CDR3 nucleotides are TGTGCCAGCAGCTCTATTTCTAGCTCCTACAATGAGCAGTTCTTC.

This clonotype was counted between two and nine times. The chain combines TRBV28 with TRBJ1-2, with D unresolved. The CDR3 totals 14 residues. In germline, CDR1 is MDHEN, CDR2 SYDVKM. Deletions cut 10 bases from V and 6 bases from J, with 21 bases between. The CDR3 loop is CANSAPGGLNGYTF. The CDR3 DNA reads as TGTGCCAACTCCGCACCGGGCGGATTAAATGGCTACACCTTC.

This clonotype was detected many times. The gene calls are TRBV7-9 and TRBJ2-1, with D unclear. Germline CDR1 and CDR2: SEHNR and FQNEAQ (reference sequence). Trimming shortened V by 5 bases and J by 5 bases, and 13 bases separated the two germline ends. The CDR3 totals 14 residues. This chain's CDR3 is CASSPYGRNNEQFF. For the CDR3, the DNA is TGTGCCAGCAGCCCCTATGGCCGGAACAATGAGCAGTTCTTC.

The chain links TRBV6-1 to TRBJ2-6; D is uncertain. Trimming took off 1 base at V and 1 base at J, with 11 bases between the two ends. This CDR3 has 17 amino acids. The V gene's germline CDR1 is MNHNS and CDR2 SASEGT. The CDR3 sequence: CASSEGRFSSGANVLTF. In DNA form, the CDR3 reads TGTGCCAGCAGTGAAGGCCGATTTTCATCTGGGGCCAACGTCCTGACTTTC.

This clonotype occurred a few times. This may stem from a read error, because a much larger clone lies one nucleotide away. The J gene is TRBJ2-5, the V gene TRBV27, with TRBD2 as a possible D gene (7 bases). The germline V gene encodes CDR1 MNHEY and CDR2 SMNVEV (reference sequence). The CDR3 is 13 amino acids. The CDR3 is CASAQGGGETQHF. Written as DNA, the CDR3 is TGTGCCAGCGCTCAAGGGGGGGGAGAGACCCAGCACTTC.

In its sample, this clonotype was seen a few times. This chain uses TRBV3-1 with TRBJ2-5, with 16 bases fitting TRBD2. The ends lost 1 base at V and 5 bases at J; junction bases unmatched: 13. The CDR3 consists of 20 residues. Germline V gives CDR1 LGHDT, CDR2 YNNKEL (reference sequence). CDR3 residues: CASSQAGTSGRAVSGETQYF. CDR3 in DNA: TGTGCCAGCAGCCAAGCCGGGACTAGCGGGAGGGCCGTGTCCGGGGAGACCCAGTACTTC.